The entry below describes one T cell receptor beta chain. Its antigen is unidentified. This sample is drawn from a study of post-analysis software for immune sequencing data. Points from the study as a whole: Samples made in the same batch grouped tightly together by F measure. Those with multiple sclerosis, the patient group, showed significantly lower normalized Chao1 diversity than controls.

Carried by the TCR beta cDNA libraries were unique molecular identifiers. Input amounts of roughly 0.9 to 10 million T cells were used. These gave 500,000 or so cDNA molecules, so each molecule approximated one T cell. Using its own MiXCR run on the PCR reads, TCRdb lists one record per CDR3 protein. Seen here are fewer than 900,000 distinct CDR3 sequences, roughly 50% observed once, and the top ten hold roughly 4.4%. The TCR originated in a girl under 18 with multiple sclerosis. The sample was blood.

The DNA for the CDR3 is TGTGCCAGCAGCATTGGGAGTTCCCTAGATACGCAGTATTTT. Translation: CASSIGSSLDTQYF. The chain uses TRBV11-3 and TRBJ2-3; possible D gene TRBD2, 5 bases. The CDR3 has 14 amino acids. The ends were cut back, 5 bases at V and 5 bases at J, with 14 bases in the middle. Germline CDR1 reads SGHNT; CDR2 reads YENEEA.